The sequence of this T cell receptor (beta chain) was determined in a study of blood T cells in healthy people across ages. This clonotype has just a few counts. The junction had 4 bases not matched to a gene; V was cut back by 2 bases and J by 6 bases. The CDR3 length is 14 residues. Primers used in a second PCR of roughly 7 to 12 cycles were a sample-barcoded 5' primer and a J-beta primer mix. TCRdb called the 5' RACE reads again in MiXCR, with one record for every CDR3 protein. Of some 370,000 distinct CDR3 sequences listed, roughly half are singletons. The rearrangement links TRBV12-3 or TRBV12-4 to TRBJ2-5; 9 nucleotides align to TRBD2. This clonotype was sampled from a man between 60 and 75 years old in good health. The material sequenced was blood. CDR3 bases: TGTGCCAGCAGTTTAACAGCGGGGGGACAGACCCAGTACTTC. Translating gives CASSLTAGGQTQYF.